One and the same sample provided the 10 T cell receptor beta chains below, sequenced in a study of blood T cell repertoires in COVID-19. Sequencing was performed with immunoSEQ multiplex PCR; in TCRdb, only in-frame clones are kept and a portion is missing. The sample includes tens of thousands of clones, approximately 90% of them seen just once. The sequencing input was peripheral blood. The receptors were sampled from a woman aged 50 to 65 with acute or convalescent COVID-19.

This clone was seen only a few times. The V call is TRBV24-1, the J call TRBJ2-3, with D unresolved. CDR1 and CDR2 (germline): KGHDR, SFDVKD. This CDR3 has 14 amino acids. V lost 3 bases, J lost 4 bases, and 10 bases lay in between. CDR3 nucleotide sequence: TGTGCCACCAGTGATGCGGCTAGGTCAGATACGCAGTATTTT. It translates to CATSDAARSDTQYF.

The genes are TRBV18 and TRBJ2-1; a weak D match, TRBD1 (6 bases). The CDR3 totals 14 residues. The germline V and J ends were trimmed by 3 bases and 5 bases, with 11 bases remaining between them. Germline V CDR1 and CDR2: KGHSH, LQKENI. The CDR3 bases are TGTGCCAGCTCACCCGGGACAAGCGACAATGAGCAGTTCTTC. Its protein product is CASSPGTSDNEQFF. The variable domain in full, with the rest retrieved from reference TRBV18 and TRBJ2-1, is NAGVMQNPRHLVRRRGQEARLRCSPMKGHSHVYWYRQLPEEGLKFMVYLQKENIIDESGMPKERFSAEFPKEGPSILRIQQVVRGDSAAYFCASSPGTSDNEQFFGPGTRLTVL.

The J gene is TRBJ2-7, the V gene TRBV4-3, with 11 bases identical to TRBD1. After removal of 4 bases from V and 1 base from J, the junction contained 3 bases not matched to a gene. This CDR3 has 15 amino acids. Looked up from germline, CDR1 is LGHNA and CDR2 is YSLEER. This CDR3 reads CASSPGTGGSYEQYF. DNA of the CDR3: TGCGCCAGCAGCCCTGGGACAGGGGGATCCTACGAGCAGTACTTC.

The genes are TRBV7-8 and TRBJ2-7; a weak D match, TRBD1 (6 bases). CDR1 SGHVS and CDR2 FQNEAQ come from the germline V gene. Trimming stripped 1 base from V and 5 bases from J, with 6 bases between. CDR3 length equals 12 residues. CDR3 in DNA: TGTGCCAGCAGCTTAGACAGGGACGAGCAGTACTTC. Its translation is CASSLDRDEQYF.

The chain links TRBV30 to TRBJ1-1, with D tentatively TRBD1 (5 bases). The CDR3 is 12 amino acids. Germline V gives CDR1 GTSNPN, CDR2 SVGIG (reference sequence). V was shortened by 0 bases and J by 10 bases, with 12 bases between the two germline ends. The DNA of the CDR3 is TGTGCCTGGAGTGTATTTAAGGGGTCAGCTTTCTTT. Encoded protein: CAWSVFKGSAFF. The whole variable domain, remainder taken from reference TRBV30 and TRBJ1-1, is SQTIHQWPATLVQPVGSPLSLECTVEGTSNPNLYWYRQAAGRGLQLLFYSVGIGQISSEVPQNLSASRPQDRQFILSSKKLLLSDSGFYLCAWSVFKGSAFFGQGTRLTVV.

The chain combines TRBV27 with TRBJ1-2, with a weak D call TRBD1 (5 bases). Deletions cut 3 bases from V and 9 bases from J, with 20 bases between. The CDR3 has 15 amino acids. Germline V CDR1 and CDR2: MNHEY, SMNVEV (reference sequence). The CDR3 protein is CASSFGSAGELSYTF. The DNA for the CDR3 is TGTGCCAGCAGTTTCGGGTCCGCGGGGGAGCTGAGCTACACCTTC.

The CDR3 DNA is TGTGCCAGCAGCTTAAGTCAAAACCTCGGGGAGACCCAGTACTTC. Translation gives CASSLSQNLGETQYF. The gene calls are TRBV7-3 and TRBJ2-5; D remains unclear. This CDR3 has 15 residues. V dropped 1 base and J dropped 5 bases, with 14 bases sitting between them. CDR1 and CDR2 (germline): SGHTA, FQGTGA.

The chain carries TRBV7-8 and TRBJ2-3, with TRBD2 identical over 15 bases. The germline CDR1 and CDR2 sequences are SGHVS and FQNEAQ. The junction had 6 bases not matched to a gene; V was cut back by 5 bases and J by 6 bases. The CDR3 is made up of 16 amino acids. The CDR3 sequence is CASSAWTSGGADTQYF. Written as DNA, the CDR3 is TGTGCCAGCAGCGCCTGGACTAGCGGGGGGGCTGATACGCAGTATTTT. Full variable domain (remainder filled in from reference TRBV7-8 and TRBJ2-3): GAGVSQSPRYKVAKRGQDVALRCDPISGHVSLFWYQQALGQGPEFLTYFQNEAQLDKSGLPSDRFFAERPEGSVSTLKIQRTQQEDSAVYLCASSAWTSGGADTQYFGPGTRLTVL.

This clone was counted once. The rearrangement links TRBV10-3 to TRBJ1-2; D is uncertain. The CDR3 sequence is 13 residues long. Germline-derived CDR1 and CDR2 are ENHRY and SYGVKD. Trimming stripped 0 bases from V and 7 bases from J, with 9 bases between. CDR3 DNA sequence: TGTGCCATCAGTGAGTCAGAGGTCTCTGGCTACACCTTC. Amino acid sequence: CAISESEVSGYTF.

This clone was detected only once. The rearrangement links TRBV5-1 to TRBJ1-1, with D tentatively TRBD1 (6 bases). The V gene's germline CDR1 is SGHRS and CDR2 YFSETQ. V dropped 1 base and J dropped 2 bases, with 12 bases sitting between them. This CDR3 comprises 15 residues. DNA for the CDR3: TGCGCCAGCAGCTTGACGGGACAAACAAACACTGAAGCTTTCTTT. Protein sequence: CASSLTGQTNTEAFF.